The rows below give T cell receptor beta chains drawn from one sample of a study of B cell selection in AIRE deficiency. Sequenced by immunoSEQ multiplex PCR; TCRdb stores in-frame clones only, minus some. The data hold about 25,000 clones, with roughly 95% observed a single time. The sequenced material came from CD4+CD127+ conventional T cells sorted from PBMCs. Source of these receptors: a human donor in good health. Each CDR3 is given with its conserved first and last residue.

>TRBV6-5
CASSYLGQGYEQYF
>TRBV19
CASSNGRGTQYF
>TRBV5-6
CASSLTGTAQGIQYF
>TRBV7-8
CASSFLAGNTGELFF
>TRBV6-4
CASGRGLHAGNQPQHF
>TRBV10-2
CASKITGEEGYTF
>TRBV18
CASSPKTSGGRKTQYF
>TRBV6-5
CASSERGGTDTQYF
>TRBV18
CASSPRTESIYGYTF
>TRBV27
CASSLRTDTDTQYF
>TRBV10-3
CAISDRGSSYEQYF
>TRBV29-1
CSAAARFNTEAFF
>TRBV7-2
CASSFFSSSYNEQFF
>TRBV18
CASSTWDRGASATQYF
>TRBV19
CATRLAGGNEQFF
>TRBV6-5
CASSEAGGRQYF
>TRBV5-4
CASSPTGVSYNEQFF
>TRBV10-1
CASRQDTNTEAFF